These T cell receptor beta chains were read from a single sample in a study of cytomegalovirus exposure and HLA in healthy donors. Sequencing used immunoSEQ multiplex PCR; TCRdb keeps in-frame clones, though not all of them. The top ten clones hold around 15% of a sample with 150,000 or so clones, almost 80% of them seen once. The sample consisted of PBMCs. These receptors originate from a man aged 45-60 years in good health and CMV-seropositive. Each CDR3 is given with its conserved first and last residue. Fields, in order: D gene, clone size, J gene, V gene, CDR3 DNA, CDR3 protein. A D gene is named only where the DNA matches it firmly. A row's size may be missing; if present it is once, few, many or a size class.

TRBD1,.,TRBJ2-5,TRBV7-8,TGTGCCAGCAGCCGAAGGGACAGGGGTTTACAAGAGACCCAGTACTTC,CASSRRDRGLQETQYF
TRBD1,.,TRBJ1-2,TRBV2,TGTGCCAGGAGAGGACAGGCCTATGGCTACACCTTC,CARRGQAYGYTF
.,.,TRBJ2-1,TRBV14,TGTGCCAGCAGCTTCCGGGTGAGGGCCTACAATGAGCAGTTCTTC,CASSFRVRAYNEQFF
.,.,TRBJ1-5,TRBV2,TGTGCCAGCAGTGTTTCAGGGGATCAGCCCCGGCATTTT,CASSVSGDQPRHF
.,.,TRBJ2-2,TRBV7-8,TGTGCCAGCAGCTTAGTAGAAGCCACCGGGGAGCTGTTTTTT,CASSLVEATGELFF
.,.,TRBJ1-6,TRBV7-2,TGTGCCAGCAGCTTAGGAGGGGGAGGGAATTCACCCCTCCACTTT,CASSLGGGGNSPLHF
.,.,TRBJ1-3,TRBV6-1,TGTGCCAGCAGCGTTGGAAACACCATATATTTT,CASSVGNTIYF
TRBD1,.,TRBJ1-1,TRBV14,TGTGCCAGCAGCCAAGTTGGTCAGGGGGCTCGAGCTTTCTTT,CASSQVGQGARAFF
TRBD1,few,TRBJ2-7,TRBV19,TGTGCCAGTAGTACCTCGGGACAGGGACCCTACGAGCAGTACTTC,CASSTSGQGPYEQYF
.,.,TRBJ1-1,TRBV10-3,TGTGCCATCACCGAACTGGGGATCAAACAGGGTGGAACTGAAGCTTTCTTT,CAITELGIKQGGTEAFF
.,once,TRBJ1-2,TRBV20-1,TGCAGTGCTAGTTCCAGGGTGGGCTACACCTTC,CSASSRVGYTF